This TCR beta chain was sequenced in a study of T cell repertoires in cytomegalovirus infection. Study-level results: Using cumulative public TCR beta family frequency, the authors identified those who carried CMV together with the relevant HLA.

TCRdb reanalysed the reads using MiXCR and keeps one entry per CDR3 protein. The table lists around 260,000 distinct CDR3 sequences, about a quarter of them singletons. The germline CDR1 and CDR2 sequences are MNHEY and SVGEGT. The CDR3 consists of 15 residues. V was shortened by 2 bases and J by 4 bases, with 12 bases between the two germline ends. With regard to this clonotype: What it binds is unknown.

Sequencing input: PBMCs. V usage is TRBV6-2 or TRBV6-3 and J usage is TRBJ2-1; D call uncertain. The receptor comes from a human donor in good health (CMV status not recorded). Some clones in this sample may be carry-over from other donors' samples. In nucleotides, the CDR3 is TGTGCCAGCAGTTACACGGACCCTATGTACAATGAGCAGTTCTTC. Amino acids: CASSYTDPMYNEQFF.